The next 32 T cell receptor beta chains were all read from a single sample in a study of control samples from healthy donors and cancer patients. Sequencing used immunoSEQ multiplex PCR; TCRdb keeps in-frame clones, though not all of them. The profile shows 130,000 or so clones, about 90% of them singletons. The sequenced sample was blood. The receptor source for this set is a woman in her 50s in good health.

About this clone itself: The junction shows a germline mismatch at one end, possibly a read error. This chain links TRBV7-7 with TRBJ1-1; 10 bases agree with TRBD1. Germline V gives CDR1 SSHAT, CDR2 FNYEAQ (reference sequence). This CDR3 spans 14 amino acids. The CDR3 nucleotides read TGTGCTAGCAGCCAAGGGACAGGGGACACTGAAGCTTTCTTT. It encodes CASSQGTGDTEAFF.

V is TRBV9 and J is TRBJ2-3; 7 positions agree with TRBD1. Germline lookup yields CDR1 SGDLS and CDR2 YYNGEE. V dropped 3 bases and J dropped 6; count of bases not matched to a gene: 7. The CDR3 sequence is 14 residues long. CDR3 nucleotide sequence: TGTGCCAGCAGCGCAGAGGGACAGTTGGATACGCAGTATTTT. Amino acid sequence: CASSAEGQLDTQYF.

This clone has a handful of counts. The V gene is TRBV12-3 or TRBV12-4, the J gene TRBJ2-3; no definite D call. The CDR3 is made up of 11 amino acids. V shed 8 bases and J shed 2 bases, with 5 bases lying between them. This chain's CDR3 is CASGYTDTQYF. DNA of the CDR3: TGTGCCAGCGGCTACACAGATACGCAGTATTTT.

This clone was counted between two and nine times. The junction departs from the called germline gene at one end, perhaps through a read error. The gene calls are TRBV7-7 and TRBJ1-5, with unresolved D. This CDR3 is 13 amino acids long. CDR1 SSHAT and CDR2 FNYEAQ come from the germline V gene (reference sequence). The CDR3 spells CASSLGANQPQHF. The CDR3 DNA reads TGTGCTAGCAGCTTAGGAGCGAATCAGCCCCAGCATTTT.

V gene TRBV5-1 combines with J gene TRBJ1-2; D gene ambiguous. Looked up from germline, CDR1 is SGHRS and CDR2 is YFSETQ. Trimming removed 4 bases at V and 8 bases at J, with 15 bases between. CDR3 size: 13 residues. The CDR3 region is CASSERSGRGYTF. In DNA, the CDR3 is TGCGCCAGCAGCGAGAGGAGCGGTCGAGGCTACACCTTC.

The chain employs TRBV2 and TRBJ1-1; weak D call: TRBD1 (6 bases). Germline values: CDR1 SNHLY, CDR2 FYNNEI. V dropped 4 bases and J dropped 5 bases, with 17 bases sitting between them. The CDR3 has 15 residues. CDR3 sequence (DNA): TGTGCCAGCAGTGTGGGGCCGGGACAAGTTACTGAAGCTTTCTTT. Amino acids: CASSVGPGQVTEAFF.

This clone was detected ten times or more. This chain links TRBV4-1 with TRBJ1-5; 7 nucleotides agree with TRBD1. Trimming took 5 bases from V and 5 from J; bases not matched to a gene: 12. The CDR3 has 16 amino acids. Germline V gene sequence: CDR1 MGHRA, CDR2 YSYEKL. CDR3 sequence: CASSKKQGEVHQPQHF. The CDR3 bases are TGCGCCAGCAGCAAGAAGCAGGGGGAGGTGCATCAGCCCCAGCATTTT.

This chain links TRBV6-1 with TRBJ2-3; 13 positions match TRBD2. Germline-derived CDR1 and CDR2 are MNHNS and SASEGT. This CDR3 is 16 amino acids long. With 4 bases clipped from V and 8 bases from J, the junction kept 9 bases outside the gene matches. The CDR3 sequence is CASSGHTSGRAGTQYF. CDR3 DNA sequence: TGTGCCAGCAGTGGCCATACTAGCGGGAGGGCCGGTACGCAGTATTTT.

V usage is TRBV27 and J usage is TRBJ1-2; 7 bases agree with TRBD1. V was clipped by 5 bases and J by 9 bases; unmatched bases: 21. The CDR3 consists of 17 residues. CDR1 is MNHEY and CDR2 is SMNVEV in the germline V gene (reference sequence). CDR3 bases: TGTGCCAGCAGTCGATACCGGACAGGTTTAAGTTTCTCGAGCTACACCTTC. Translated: CASSRYRTGLSFSSYTF.

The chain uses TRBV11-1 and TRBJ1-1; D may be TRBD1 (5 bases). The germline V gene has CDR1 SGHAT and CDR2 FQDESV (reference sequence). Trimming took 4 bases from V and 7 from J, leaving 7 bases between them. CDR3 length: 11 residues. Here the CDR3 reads CASSSRGEAFF. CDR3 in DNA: TGTGCCAGCAGCTCGAGGGGTGAAGCTTTCTTT.

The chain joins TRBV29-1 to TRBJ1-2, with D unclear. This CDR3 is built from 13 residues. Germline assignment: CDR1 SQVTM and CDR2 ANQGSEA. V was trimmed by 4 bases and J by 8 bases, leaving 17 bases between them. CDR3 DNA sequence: TGCAGCGTTGGAGGCCAACGCCTCGGGGGCTACACCTTC. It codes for CSVGGQRLGGYTF.

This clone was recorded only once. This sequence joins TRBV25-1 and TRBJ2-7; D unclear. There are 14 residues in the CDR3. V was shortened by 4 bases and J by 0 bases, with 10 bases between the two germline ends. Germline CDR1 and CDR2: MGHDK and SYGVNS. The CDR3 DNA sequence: TGTGCCAGCAGTGCCAGGCTTAGCTCCTACGAGCAGTACTTC. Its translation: CASSARLSSYEQYF.

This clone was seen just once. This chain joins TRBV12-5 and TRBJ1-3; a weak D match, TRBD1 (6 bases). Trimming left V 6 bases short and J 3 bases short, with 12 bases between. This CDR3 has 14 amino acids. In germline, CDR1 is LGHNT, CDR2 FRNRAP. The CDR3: CASGLGQFGNTIYF. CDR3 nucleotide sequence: TGTGCTAGTGGACTCGGACAGTTTGGAAACACCATATATTTT.

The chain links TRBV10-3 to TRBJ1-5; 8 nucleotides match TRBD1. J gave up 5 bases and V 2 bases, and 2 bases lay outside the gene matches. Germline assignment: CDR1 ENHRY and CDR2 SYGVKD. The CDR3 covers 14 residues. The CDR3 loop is CAISEGTGDQPQHF. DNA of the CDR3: TGTGCCATCAGTGAGGGGACAGGCGATCAGCCCCAGCATTTT.

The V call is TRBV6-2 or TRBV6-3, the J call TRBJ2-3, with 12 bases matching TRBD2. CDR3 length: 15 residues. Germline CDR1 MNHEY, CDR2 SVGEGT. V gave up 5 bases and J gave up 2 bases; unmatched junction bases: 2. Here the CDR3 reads CASSRLAGVTDTQYF. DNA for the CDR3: TGTGCCAGCAGTCGACTAGCGGGGGTCACAGATACGCAGTATTTT.

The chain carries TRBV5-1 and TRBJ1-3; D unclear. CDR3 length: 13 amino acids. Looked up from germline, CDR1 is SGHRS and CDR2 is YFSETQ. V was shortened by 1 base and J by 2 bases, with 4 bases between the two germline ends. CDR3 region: CASSLSTGNTIYF. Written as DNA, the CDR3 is TGCGCCAGCAGCTTGTCGACTGGAAACACCATATATTTT.

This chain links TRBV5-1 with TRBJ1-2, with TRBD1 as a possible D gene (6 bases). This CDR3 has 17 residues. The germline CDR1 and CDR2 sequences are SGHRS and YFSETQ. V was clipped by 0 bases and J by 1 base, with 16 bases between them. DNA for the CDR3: TGCGCCAGCAGCTTGGCCGCGGGGGGCAAGAGTAACTATGGCTACACCTTC. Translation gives CASSLAAGGKSNYGYTF.

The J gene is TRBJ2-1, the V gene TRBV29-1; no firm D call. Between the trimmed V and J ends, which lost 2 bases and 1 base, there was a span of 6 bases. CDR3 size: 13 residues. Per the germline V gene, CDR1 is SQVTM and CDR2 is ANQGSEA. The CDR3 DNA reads TGCAGCGTTGAAATTTCTTCCTACAATGAGCAGTTCTTC. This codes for CSVEISSYNEQFF.

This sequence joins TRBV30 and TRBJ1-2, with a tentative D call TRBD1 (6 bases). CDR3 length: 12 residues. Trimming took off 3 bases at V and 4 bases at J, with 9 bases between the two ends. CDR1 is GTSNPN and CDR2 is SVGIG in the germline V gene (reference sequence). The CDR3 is CAWSSGVYGYTF. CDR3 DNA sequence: TGTGCCTGGAGCTCAGGGGTCTATGGCTACACCTTC.

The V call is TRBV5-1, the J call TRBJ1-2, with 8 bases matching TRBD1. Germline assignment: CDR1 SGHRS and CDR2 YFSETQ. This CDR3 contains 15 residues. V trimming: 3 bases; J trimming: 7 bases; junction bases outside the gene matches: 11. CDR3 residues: CASSSIQMTGVGYTF. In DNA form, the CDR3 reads TGCGCCAGCAGCTCGATACAAATGACAGGGGTTGGCTACACCTTC.

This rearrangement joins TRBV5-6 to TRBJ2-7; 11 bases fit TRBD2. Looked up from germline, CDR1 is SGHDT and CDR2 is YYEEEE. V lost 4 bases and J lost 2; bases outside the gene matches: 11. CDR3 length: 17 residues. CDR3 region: CASSPLSTSGMTYEQYF. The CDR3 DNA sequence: TGTGCCAGCAGCCCCTTATCGACTAGCGGGATGACCTACGAGCAGTACTTC.

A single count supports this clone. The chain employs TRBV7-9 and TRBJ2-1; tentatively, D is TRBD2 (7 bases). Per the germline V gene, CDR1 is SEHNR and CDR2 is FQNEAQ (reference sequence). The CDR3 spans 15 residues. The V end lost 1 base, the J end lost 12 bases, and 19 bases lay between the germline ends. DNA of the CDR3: TGTGCCAGCAGCTTAGGGATGACAGGAGGGGAGGGGCAGTTCTTC. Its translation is CASSLGMTGGEGQFF. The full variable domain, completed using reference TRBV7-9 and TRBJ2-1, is DTGVSQNPRHKITKRGQNVTFRCDPISEHNRLYWYRQTLGQGPEFLTYFQNEAQLEKSRLLSDRFSAERPKGSFSTLEIQRTEQGDSAMYLCASSLGMTGGEGQFFGPGTRLTVL.

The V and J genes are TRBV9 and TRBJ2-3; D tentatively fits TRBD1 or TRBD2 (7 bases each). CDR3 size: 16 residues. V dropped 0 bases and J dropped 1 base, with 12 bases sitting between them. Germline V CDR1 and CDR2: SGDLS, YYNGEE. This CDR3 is CASSVAQGGGTDTQYF. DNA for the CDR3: TGTGCCAGCAGCGTAGCTCAGGGGGGGGGCACAGATACGCAGTATTTT.

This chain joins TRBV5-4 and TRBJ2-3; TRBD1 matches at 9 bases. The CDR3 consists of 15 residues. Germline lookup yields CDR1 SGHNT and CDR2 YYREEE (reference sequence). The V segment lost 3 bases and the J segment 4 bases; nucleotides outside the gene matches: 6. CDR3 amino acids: CASSYRGTGSDTQYF. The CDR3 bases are TGTGCCAGCAGCTACCGGGGGACAGGGTCAGATACGCAGTATTTT.

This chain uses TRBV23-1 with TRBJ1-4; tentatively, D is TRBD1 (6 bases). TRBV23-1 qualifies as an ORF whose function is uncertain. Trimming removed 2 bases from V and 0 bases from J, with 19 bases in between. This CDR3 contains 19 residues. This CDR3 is CASSQPRGGGAATNEKLFF. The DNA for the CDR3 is TGCGCCAGCAGTCAACCGAGGGGAGGGGGAGCTGCAACTAATGAAAAACTGTTTTTT.

CDR3 in amino acids: CASSPQEGFPGIFYGYTF. The CDR3 DNA reads as TGTGCCAGCAGTCCCCAAGAGGGGTTTCCGGGAATCTTCTATGGCTACACCTTC. The chain joins TRBV6-2 or TRBV6-3 to TRBJ1-2, with a weak D call TRBD1 (5 bases). There are 18 residues in the CDR3. The germline V and J ends were trimmed by 5 bases and 4 bases, with 26 bases remaining between them. In germline, CDR1 is MNHEY, CDR2 SVGEGT.

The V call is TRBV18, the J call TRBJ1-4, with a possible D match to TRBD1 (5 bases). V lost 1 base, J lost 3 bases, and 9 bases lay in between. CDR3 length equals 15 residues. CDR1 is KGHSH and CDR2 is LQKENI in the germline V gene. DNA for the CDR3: TGTGCCAGCTCACCACGGGGGAGCCCTAATGAAAAACTGTTTTTT. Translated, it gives CASSPRGSPNEKLFF.

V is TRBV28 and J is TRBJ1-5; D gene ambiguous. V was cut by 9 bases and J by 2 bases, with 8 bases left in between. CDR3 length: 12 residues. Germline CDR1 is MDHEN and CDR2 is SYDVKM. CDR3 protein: CASGPGNQPQHF. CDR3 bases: TGTGCCAGTGGGCCGGGCAATCAGCCCCAGCATTTT. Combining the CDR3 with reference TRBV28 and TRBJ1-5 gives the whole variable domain DVKVTQSSRYLVKRTGEKVFLECVQDMDHENMFWYRQDPGLGLRLIYFSYDVKMKEKGDIPEGYSVSREKKERFSLILESASTNQTSMYLCASGPGNQPQHFGDGTRLSIL.

The CDR3 nucleotides read TGTGCCAGCAGCGTAGATTTGGGGGCGCAGGAGACCCAGTACTTC. Translating gives CASSVDLGAQETQYF. This chain joins TRBV9 and TRBJ2-5; the D gene is possibly TRBD1 (6 bases). The CDR3 has 15 residues. CDR1 is SGDLS, CDR2 YYNGEE, per germline. Trimming removed 0 bases at V and 5 bases at J, with 14 bases between.

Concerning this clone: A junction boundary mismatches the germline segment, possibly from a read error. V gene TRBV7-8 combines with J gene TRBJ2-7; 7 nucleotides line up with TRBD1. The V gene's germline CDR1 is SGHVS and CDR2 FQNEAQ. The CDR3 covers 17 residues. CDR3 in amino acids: CVSSLAKGAGALYEQYF. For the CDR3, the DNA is TGTGTCAGCAGCTTAGCGAAGGGGGCAGGGGCACTCTACGAGCAGTACTTC.

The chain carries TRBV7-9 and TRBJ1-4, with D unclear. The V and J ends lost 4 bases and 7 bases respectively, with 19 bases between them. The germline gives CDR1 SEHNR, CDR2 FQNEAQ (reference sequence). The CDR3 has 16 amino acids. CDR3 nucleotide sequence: TGTGCCAGCAGCTACGTACAGTTTAGTGTGGGTGAAAAACTGTTTTTT. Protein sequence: CASSYVQFSVGEKLFF.

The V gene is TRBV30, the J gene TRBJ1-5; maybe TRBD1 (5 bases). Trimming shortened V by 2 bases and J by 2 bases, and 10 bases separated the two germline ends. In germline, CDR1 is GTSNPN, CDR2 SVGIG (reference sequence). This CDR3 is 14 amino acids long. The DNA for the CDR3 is TGTGCCTGGAGTCGGCAGGGTGGCAATCAGCCCCAGCATTTT. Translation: CAWSRQGGNQPQHF. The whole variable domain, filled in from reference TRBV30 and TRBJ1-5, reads SQTIHQWPATLVQPVGSPLSLECTVEGTSNPNLYWYRQAAGRGLQLLFYSVGIGQISSEVPQNLSASRPQDRQFILSSKKLLLSDSGFYLCAWSRQGGNQPQHFGDGTRLSIL.